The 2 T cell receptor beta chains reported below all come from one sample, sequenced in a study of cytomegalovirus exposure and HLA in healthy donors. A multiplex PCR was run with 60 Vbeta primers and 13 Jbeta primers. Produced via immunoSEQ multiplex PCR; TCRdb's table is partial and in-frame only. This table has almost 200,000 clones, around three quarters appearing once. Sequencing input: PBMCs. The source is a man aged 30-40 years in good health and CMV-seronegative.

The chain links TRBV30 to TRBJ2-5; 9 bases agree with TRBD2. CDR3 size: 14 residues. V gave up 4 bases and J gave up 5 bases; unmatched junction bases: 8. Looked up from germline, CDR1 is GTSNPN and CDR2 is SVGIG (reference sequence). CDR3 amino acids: CAWTPGTSYETQYF. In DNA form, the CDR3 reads TGTGCCTGGACCCCAGGGACTAGCTATGAGACCCAGTACTTC.

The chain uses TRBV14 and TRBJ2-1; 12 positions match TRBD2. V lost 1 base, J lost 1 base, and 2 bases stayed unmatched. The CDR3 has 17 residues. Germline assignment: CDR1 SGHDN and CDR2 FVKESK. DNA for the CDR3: TGTGCCAGCAGCCAAGTGACTAGCGGGAGATCCTACAATGAGCAGTTCTTC. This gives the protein CASSQVTSGRSYNEQFF. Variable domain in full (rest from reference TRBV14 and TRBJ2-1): EAGVTQFPSHSVIEKGQTVTLRCDPISGHDNLYWYRRVMGKEIKFLLHFVKESKQDESGMPNNRFLAERTGGTYSTLKVQPAELEDSGVYFCASSQVTSGRSYNEQFFGPGTRLTVL.